The 7 T cell receptor beta chains below were found in one sample sequenced in a study of blood T cell repertoires in COVID-19. Clones were sequenced by immunoSEQ multiplex PCR, and TCRdb holds only the in-frame ones, with some missing. This table has fewer than 200,000 clones, roughly 87% appearing once. The sample comprised peripheral blood. The receptors were gathered from a woman aged 70-85 years with COVID-19, enrolled during active disease.

The chain couples TRBV28 to TRBJ2-5; D uncertain. V lost 6 bases to trimming and J lost 5 bases, with 13 bases between them. Germline loops: CDR1 MDHEN, CDR2 SYDVKM. The CDR3 extends over 13 amino acids. Written as DNA, the CDR3 is TGTGCCAGCAGACGGTCCGGAGTGGAGACCCAGTACTTC. Encoded protein: CASRRSGVETQYF.

The rearrangement uses TRBV5-4 and TRBJ2-2; unclear D gene. V was clipped by 5 bases and J by 4 bases, with 12 bases between them. CDR3 size: 14 residues. The V gene's germline CDR1 is SGHNT and CDR2 YYREEE (reference sequence). CDR3 sequence (DNA): TGTGCCAGCAGGTCTCCCCCGGGCACCGGGGAGCTGTTTTTT. It is translated as CASRSPPGTGELFF.

The chain is built from TRBV6-5 and TRBJ1-4; 8 bases are a match to TRBD1. J lost 2 bases, V lost 5 bases, and 4 bases had no gene match. The germline V gene has CDR1 MNHEY and CDR2 SVGAGI. CDR3 length: 15 amino acids. The CDR3 sequence: CASSLRTGTNEKLFF. The DNA of the CDR3 is TGTGCCAGCAGTCTACGGACAGGGACTAATGAAAAACTGTTTTTT.

V usage is TRBV18 and J usage is TRBJ1-5, with 7 bases lining up with TRBD1. The V and J ends lost 4 bases and 0 bases, in that order; junction bases with no gene match: 9. This CDR3 spans 17 amino acids. Germline assignment: CDR1 KGHSH and CDR2 LQKENI. Here the CDR3 reads CASSRGTGTASNQPQHF. The CDR3 DNA reads as TGTGCCAGCTCACGCGGAACCGGGACAGCTAGCAATCAGCCCCAGCATTTT.

V gene TRBV10-3 combines with J gene TRBJ1-4; 7 bases align to TRBD1. The CDR3 is made up of 12 amino acids. The ends lost 4 bases at V and 8 bases at J; junction bases unmatched: 1. The V gene's germline CDR1 is ENHRY and CDR2 SYGVKD. The CDR3 sequence: CAISGDSEKLFF. CDR3 nucleotide sequence: TGTGCCATCAGTGGGGACAGCGAAAAACTGTTTTTT.

The chain carries TRBV7-9 and TRBJ2-2; D gene uncertain. The length of the CDR3 is 14 residues. The germline CDR1 and CDR2 sequences are SEHNR and FQNEAQ (reference sequence). V was cut by 7 bases and J by 8 bases, with 17 bases left in between. The CDR3 loop reads CASTLKFVSGELFF. CDR3 sequence (DNA): TGTGCCAGCACACTCAAGTTTGTTAGTGGGGAGCTGTTTTTT.

The chain carries TRBV24-1 and TRBJ2-7; 9 bases match TRBD1. The CDR3 spans 15 residues. V was clipped by 4 bases and J by 1 base; unmatched bases: 4. Per germline, CDR1 KGHDR and CDR2 SFDVKD. Here the CDR3 DNA reads TGTGCCACCAGTGAGTCCGGGACAGGGTCCTACGAGCAGTACTTC. This gives the protein CATSESGTGSYEQYF.